The rows below give T cell receptor beta chains drawn from one sample of a study of shared clonotypes between healthy human individuals. Clones were sequenced by immunoSEQ multiplex PCR, and TCRdb holds only the in-frame ones, with some missing. This table holds around 510,000 clones, approximately 95% found once. Specimen: naive CD4+ T cells sorted from blood. The receptors come from a woman between 25 and 40 years old in good health. The CDR3 runs from the conserved cysteine through the conserved F or W. Fields, in order: J gene, V gene, clone size, CDR3 length, D gene, CDR3 DNA, CDR3 protein. The D gene is left open where the match is weak. Rows give clone size only sometimes, using once, few, many, or a class for an expanded clone.

TRBJ1-1 | TRBV11-2 | NA | 11 | NA | TGTGCCAGCACCAGGAACACTGAAGCTTTCTTT | CASTRNTEAFF
TRBJ2-3 | TRBV6-5 | NA | 16 | NA | TGTGCCAGCAGTTACTCGAATCAAGGGGGAATAGATACGCAGTATTTT | CASSYSNQGGIDTQYF
TRBJ2-7 | TRBV15 | NA | 14 | NA | TGTGCCACCAGCAGAGATCGTACAGGATGGGAGCAGTACTTC | CATSRDRTGWEQYF
TRBJ1-4 | TRBV5-8 | NA | 14 | TRBD1 | TGTGCCAGCAGCCCCGGGACAGGGCGCGAAAAACTGTTTTTT | CASSPGTGREKLFF
TRBJ2-5 | TRBV5-1 | NA | 14 | NA | TGCGCCAGCAGCTTGGAAAACGGCCAAGAGACCCAGTACTTC | CASSLENGQETQYF
TRBJ2-3 | TRBV10-3 | NA | 16 | TRBD2 | TGTGCCATCAGTGGCCGAGTAGCGGGGGACACAGATACGCAGTATTTT | CAISGRVAGDTDTQYF
TRBJ1-3 | TRBV9 | NA | 16 | TRBD1 | TGTGCCAGCAGCGTAGGAGACAGGGGAATCCGAAACACCATATATTTT | CASSVGDRGIRNTIYF
TRBJ2-2 | TRBV14 | NA | 15 | NA | TGTGCCAGCAGCCAAAGGGTTGCCCTTCCCGGGGAGCTGTTTTTT | CASSQRVALPGELFF
TRBJ2-5 | TRBV18 | NA | 12 | NA | TGTGCCAGCTCACCCAGGGTTAAGACCCAGTACTTC | CASSPRVKTQYF
TRBJ2-3 | TRBV29-1 | NA | 13 | NA | TGCAGCGGGGCCCGGATAAGCACAGATACGCAGTATTTT | CSGARISTDTQYF
TRBJ1-2 | TRBV6-5 | NA | 12 | TRBD1 | TGTGCCAGCAGAAAGACAGGGACCGGCTACACCTTC | CASRKTGTGYTF
TRBJ2-7 | TRBV5-1 | NA | 15 | NA | TGCGCCAGCAGCGGGGGTGCAGGGAGCTCCTACGAGCAGTACTTC | CASSGGAGSSYEQYF
TRBJ1-5 | TRBV2 | NA | 15 | TRBD1 | TGTGCCAGCACCGGGACAGGCGGGCGCAATCAGCCCCAGCATTTT | CASTGTGGRNQPQHF
TRBJ1-2 | TRBV10-3 | NA | 13 | NA | TGTGCCATCAGTGAACAGGACAGCTATGGCTACACCTTC | CAISEQDSYGYTF
TRBJ2-3 | TRBV29-1 | NA | 15 | NA | TGCAGCGTTATGTTCCAGACGAGTACCACAGATACGCAGTATTTT | CSVMFQTSTTDTQYF
TRBJ1-2 | TRBV5-1 | NA | 13 | NA | TGCGCCAGCAGCTTGGCAGGGGCGCGTGGCTACACCTTC | CASSLAGARGYTF
TRBJ1-4 | TRBV27 | NA | 14 | NA | TGTGCCAGCAGTTTACGACGACTAAATGAAAAACTGTTTTTT | CASSLRRLNEKLFF
TRBJ1-2 | TRBV6-6 | NA | 15 | NA | TGTGCCAGCAGACCCGTACAGGGAGCTGACTATGGCTACACCTTC | CASRPVQGADYGYTF
TRBJ2-1 | TRBV6-5 | once | 13 | NA | TGTGCCAGCAGTTCCCCGTACCACAATGAGCAGTTCTTC | CASSSPYHNEQFF
TRBJ2-2 | TRBV27 | NA | 20 | TRBD2 | TGTGCCAGCAGTTTATTTTGGACTAGCGATCGTTACGCGAACACCGGGGAGCTGTTTTTT | CASSLFWTSDRYANTGELFF
TRBJ2-1 | TRBV4-1 | NA | 17 | TRBD2 | TGCGCCAGCAGCCAAGAGCGACGGCTAGCGGGGACCAATGAGCAGTTCTTC | CASSQERRLAGTNEQFF
TRBJ2-1 | TRBV5-4 | once | 14 | NA | TGTGCCAGCAGCTTGCAGGGTTCCTACAATGAGCAGTTCTTC | CASSLQGSYNEQFF
TRBJ2-2 | TRBV28 | NA | 16 | TRBD2 | TGTGCCAGCTCAACTAGCGGGAGGAACTGGGACGGGGAGCTGTTTTTT | CASSTSGRNWDGELFF
TRBJ1-2 | TRBV7-2 | NA | 14 | NA | TGTGCCAGCAGCCGTATCGGAGTCAGCTATGGCTACACCTTC | CASSRIGVSYGYTF
TRBJ2-1 | TRBV5-4 | NA | 14 | NA | TGTGCCAGCAGCTTGGGGAGTCAAGGAGGTGAGCAGTTCTTC | CASSLGSQGGEQFF
TRBJ2-7 | TRBV21-1 | NA | 14 | NA | TGTGCCAGCAGCGTCCGACAGTCCTCCTACGAGCAGTACTTC | CASSVRQSSYEQYF
TRBJ1-1 | TRBV6-6 | NA | 11 | NA | TGTGCCAGCAGAGGGAACACTGAAGCTTTCTTT | CASRGNTEAFF
TRBJ2-1 | TRBV29-1 | NA | 11 | NA | TGCAGCGGGAGAGGGTACAATGAGCAGTTCTTC | CSGRGYNEQFF
TRBJ2-7 | TRBV4-2 | NA | 13 | NA | TGTGCCAGCAGCCAAGATGTCCTTTACGAGCAGTACTTC | CASSQDVLYEQYF
TRBJ2-5 | TRBV19 | NA | 17 | NA | TGTGCCAGTAGTTGGGCCTCGACGAGGGCAGGTCAAGAGACCCAGTACTTC | CASSWASTRAGQETQYF
TRBJ2-2 | TRBV29-1 | NA | 14 | TRBD2 | TGCAGCGTTATGACGGGCGGGGGCACCGGGGAGCTGTTTTTT | CSVMTGGGTGELFF
TRBJ1-1 | TRBV28 | NA | 14 | NA | TGTGCCAGCAGTTTGAGAAGGGCTAACACTGAAGCTTTCTTT | CASSLRRANTEAFF
TRBJ1-1 | TRBV7-9 | NA | 18 | NA | TGTGCCAGCAGCGTTCTCGGGTATCAGGGGCTAGTAAACACTGAAGCTTTCTTT | CASSVLGYQGLVNTEAFF
TRBJ2-3 | TRBV9 | NA | 15 | NA | TGTGCCAGCAGCGTAGGCAGGGAACTCACAGATACGCAGTATTTT | CASSVGRELTDTQYF
TRBJ2-7 | TRBV27 | NA | 14 | TRBD2 | TGTGCCAGCAGCACTAGCGGGGATCCCTACGAGCAGTACTTC | CASSTSGDPYEQYF
TRBJ2-3 | TRBV11-1 | NA | 15 | NA | TGTGCCAGCAGCCCCCGCGGCAGTAACACAGATACGCAGTATTTT | CASSPRGSNTDTQYF
TRBJ2-7 | TRBV6-5 | NA | 14 | TRBD1 | TGTGCCAGCAGTACCCACAGGGGTAGTTACGAGCAGTACTTC | CASSTHRGSYEQYF
TRBJ2-2 | TRBV7-8 | NA | 17 | TRBD2 | TGTGCCAGCAGCCCGCGGACTAGCGGGACGAACACCGGGGAGCTGTTTTTT | CASSPRTSGTNTGELFF
TRBJ2-3 | TRBV19 | NA | 12 | NA | TGTGCCAGTAGTATCCAACGTGATACGCAGTATTTT | CASSIQRDTQYF
TRBJ2-7 | TRBV4-1 | NA | 15 | TRBD1 | TGCGCCAGCAGCCAACCCGGGACAGGGACATACGAGCAGTACTTC | CASSQPGTGTYEQYF
TRBJ2-2 | TRBV6-1 | NA | 15 | TRBD2 | TGTGCCAGCACTAGAAGCGGGAGACTGACCGGGGAGCTGTTTTTT | CASTRSGRLTGELFF
TRBJ1-1 | TRBV21-1 | NA | 15 | NA | TGTGCCAGCAGATTTATACTAGCTATTCGCACTGAAGCTTTCTTT | CASRFILAIRTEAFF
TRBJ1-1 | TRBV6-5 | NA | 13 | NA | TGTGCCAGCAGCTACTTGGGAGACACTGAAGCTTTCTTT | CASSYLGDTEAFF
TRBJ2-7 | TRBV5-4 | NA | 16 | NA | TGTGCCAGCAGCTTGGGCGGGACAGCAAGGGCCTACGAGCAGTACTTC | CASSLGGTARAYEQYF
TRBJ1-5 | TRBV2 | NA | 14 | NA | TGTGCCAGCAGTGAGAGGAGGGTGGGTCAGCCCCAGCATTTT | CASSERRVGQPQHF
TRBJ2-5 | TRBV6-1 | NA | 16 | TRBD2 | TGTGCCAGCAGTGAAGCGCTTTGGACTAGCAGGGAGACCCAGTACTTC | CASSEALWTSRETQYF
TRBJ1-5 | TRBV7-9 | few | 14 | NA | TGTGCCAGCAGCTCTGGGGTGGGCAATCAGCCCCAGCATTTT | CASSSGVGNQPQHF
TRBJ2-2 | TRBV19 | NA | 17 | TRBD2 | TGTGCCAGTAGTATTGCGGGAGGGCCTTTTTTGACCGGGGAGCTGTTTTTT | CASSIAGGPFLTGELFF
TRBJ1-3 | TRBV11-2 | NA | 17 | NA | TGTGCCAGCAGCTTAGTCGGGGCTCCCATCTCTGGAAACACCATATATTTT | CASSLVGAPISGNTIYF
TRBJ2-2 | TRBV10-2 | NA | 17 | TRBD1 | TGCGCCAGCAGTAAAGGACAGGGGGCTACGAACACCGGGGAGCTGTTTTTT | CASSKGQGATNTGELFF
TRBJ2-7 | TRBV28 | NA | 15 | NA | TGTGCCAGCAGTTCTCTGGGTGTGAGCTCCTACGAGCAGTACTTC | CASSSLGVSSYEQYF
TRBJ2-2 | TRBV6-1 | NA | 14 | TRBD1 | TGTGCCAGCAGTGAGACAGGGGCCACCGGGGAGCTGTTTTTT | CASSETGATGELFF
TRBJ2-7 | TRBV29-1 | NA | 14 | NA | TGCAGCGCCATTGACAGTGTCCTCTCCTACGAGCAGTACTTC | CSAIDSVLSYEQYF
TRBJ1-3 | TRBV2 | NA | 15 | NA | TGTGCCAGCAGCAGGGACACATTCTCTGGAAACACCATATATTTT | CASSRDTFSGNTIYF
TRBJ1-4 | TRBV29-1 | NA | 14 | TRBD1 | TGCAGCGTTGACGACCGGACAGGGGAAGAAAAACTGTTTTTT | CSVDDRTGEEKLFF
TRBJ2-1 | TRBV9 | NA | 15 | NA | TGTGCCAGCAGCGTAGGGGGAGTCAACTACAATGAGCAGTTCTTC | CASSVGGVNYNEQFF
TRBJ1-5 | TRBV23-1 | NA | 16 | TRBD1 | TGCGCCAGCAGTCAGTCGGACAGGGGGATAGATCAGCCCCAGCATTTT | CASSQSDRGIDQPQHF